The text below deals with one T cell receptor beta chain. Its cognate antigen is unknown. TCRdb reprocessed the reads with MiXCR, giving one entry per CDR3 protein. Among tens of thousands of distinct CDR3 sequences listed, more than 20% were seen once. The sample originates from a study of T cell repertoires in cytomegalovirus infection. Background on the study: Public TCR beta signatures provided an indication of both CMV infection and a matching HLA type. Findings and limits, study-wide: Within the response measured ex vivo, HLA-C-restricted CMV-specific TCR beta clonotypes were dominant.

Germline CDR1 SEHNR, CDR2 FQNEAQ (reference sequence). The CDR3 is 14 amino acids. V lost 5 bases to trimming and J lost 5 bases, with 13 bases between them. This clonotype was sampled from a human donor in good health (CMV status not recorded). Some clones in this sample may be carry-over from other donors' samples. This specimen consisted of CD8+ T cells from cultured PBMCs, obtained from culture after CMV antigen stimulation. The chain recombines TRBV7-9 with TRBJ2-1, with D uncertain. CDR3 in amino acids: CASSIAPLNNEQFF. The CDR3 region has the DNA TGTGCCAGCAGCATCGCTCCCCTTAACAATGAGCAGTTCTTC. The full variable domain, with the rest looked up from reference TRBV7-9 and TRBJ2-1, is DTGVSQNPRHKITKRGQNVTFRCDPISEHNRLYWYRQTLGQGPEFLTYFQNEAQLEKSRLLSDRFSAERPKGSFSTLEIQRTEQGDSAMYLCASSIAPLNNEQFFGPGTRLTVL.